This T cell receptor (beta chain) was documented in a study of blood T cells in healthy people across ages. General study results and limits: Long-lived and aged donors differed, with more naive CD4+ cells and higher diversity in the long-lived. Expanded clonotype changes were possibly confounded by unknown donor CMV status.

Next came a second PCR, run for about 7 to 12 cycles, which used a sample-barcoded 5' primer along with a J-beta primer mix. TCRdb ran MiXCR on the 5' RACE reads and lists one entry per CDR3 protein. The sample consists of about 640,000 distinct CDR3 sequences, around 31% of them appearing once. Per sample, a minimum of 6.5 million PBMCs were isolated. Per sample, no less than 5 micrograms of total RNA were extracted. For this clonotype: Its antigen is not identified. One base away lies a much larger clone, so this may be a sequencing read error.

The receptor was isolated from a woman at least 80 years old in good health. Specimen: blood.

CDR3 sequence: CSARDAGRLNSNQPQHF. The CDR3 nucleotides read TGCAGTGCTAGAGACGCGGGGCGGCTAAATAGCAATCAGCCCCAGCATTTT. V is TRBV20-1 and J is TRBJ1-5, with a possible D match to TRBD1 (5 bases). CDR1 DFQATT and CDR2 SNEGSKA come from the germline V gene (reference sequence). The CDR3 is 17 amino acids. Trimming cost V 0 bases and J 0 bases, with 15 bases left between them.